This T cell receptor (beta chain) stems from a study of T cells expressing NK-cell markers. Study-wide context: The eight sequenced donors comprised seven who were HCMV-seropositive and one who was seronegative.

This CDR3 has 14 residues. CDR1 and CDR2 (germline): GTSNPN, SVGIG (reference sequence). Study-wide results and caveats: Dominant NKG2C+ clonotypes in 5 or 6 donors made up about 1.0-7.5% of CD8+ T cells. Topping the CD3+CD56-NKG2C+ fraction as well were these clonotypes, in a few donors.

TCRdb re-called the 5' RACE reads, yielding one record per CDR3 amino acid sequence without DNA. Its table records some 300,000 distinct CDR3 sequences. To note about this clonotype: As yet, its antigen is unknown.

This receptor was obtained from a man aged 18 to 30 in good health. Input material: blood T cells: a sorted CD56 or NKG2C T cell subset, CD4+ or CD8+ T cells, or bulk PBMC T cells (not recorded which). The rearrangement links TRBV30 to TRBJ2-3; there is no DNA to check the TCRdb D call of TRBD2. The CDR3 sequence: CAWRGAGVSDTQYF.